This T cell receptor (beta chain) appears in the sequencing data of a study of T cell clonotyping in hematopoietic cell transplantation. TCRdb keeps only in-frame clones here, not all; method: immunoSEQ multiplex PCR. The sample yields about 43,000 clones, around 95% seen once. Germline lookup yields CDR1 MNHNY and CDR2 SVGAGI (reference sequence). CDR3 size: 13 residues. J was trimmed by 5 bases and V by 2 bases; bases with no gene match: 1. The gene calls are TRBV6-6 and TRBJ2-5; TRBD2 agrees at 8 bases. The sequence was collected from a young man in good health. Some clones in this sample may be carry-over from other donors' samples. Sequenced sample: peripheral blood mononuclear cells. The CDR3 region is CASSYTGGETQYF. The DNA of the CDR3 is TGTGCCAGCAGTTACACGGGGGGGGAGACCCAGTACTTC.